What follows describes a single T cell receptor beta chain. The data were taken from a study of blood T cell repertoires in COVID-19. Under the authors' procedure: Amplification from reference gene primers served as the basis for estimated nucleated cell counts. The data were produced by immunoSEQ multiplex PCR, yet TCRdb's version contains in-frame clones alone and is incomplete. V and J calls and clone size are those listed in that table; D and trimming were worked out from the DNA. Here the sample spans around 190,000 clones, 84% being singletons. V was clipped by 4 bases and J by 4 bases, with 10 bases between them. Germline values: CDR1 MGHRA, CDR2 YSYEKL. This CDR3 is built from 13 residues. Donors were grouped by their self-reported clinical history. Participants classified as exposed had met a COVID-19 case within 2 weeks before study entry.

Input material: PBMCs or T cells enriched from blood (not recorded which). This receptor was identified in a woman between 25 and 40 years old who had been exposed to COVID-19. The V gene is TRBV4-1, the J gene TRBJ2-5; D perhaps matches TRBD1 (6 bases). The CDR3 DNA follows: TGCGCCAGCAGCCCGTCAGGGGCAGAGACCCAGTACTTC. Its protein is CASSPSGAETQYF.